This T cell receptor beta chain was identified in a study of T cell responses to AZD1222 COVID-19 vaccine. Overall study results and limits: Increased Spike-specific TCR breadth and depth were observed after two AZD1222 doses.

Assay: immunoSEQ multiplex PCR; the TCRdb copy retains only in-frame clones and omits some. The data hold over 150,000 clones, with about 91% observed a single time. Germline lookup yields CDR1 SEHNR and CDR2 FQNEAQ (reference sequence). The V and J ends lost 5 bases and 5 bases respectively, with 15 bases between them. The CDR3 has 15 amino acids. Note on this clone: What it recognizes is unknown.

The sequence was obtained from an adult who received the AZD1222 COVID-19 vaccine. This rearrangement joins TRBV7-9 to TRBJ1-4; D unresolved. The starting material was peripheral blood, obtained 28 days after the second AZD1222 dose. CDR3 sequence reads: CASSPSGVGNEKLFF. The CDR3 DNA sequence: TGTGCCAGCAGCCCGTCTGGTGTGGGGAATGAAAAACTGTTTTTT.